The 10 T cell receptor beta chains reported below all come from one sample, sequenced in a study of identical twins' blood T cells. TCRdb re-analysed the 5' RACE reads in MiXCR, keeping a single row per CDR3 protein. This table holds hundreds of thousands of distinct CDR3 sequences, 28% found once. The sequencing input was PBMCs. The receptors shown here come from a woman aged 18 to 55 in good health.

This clonotype was picked up a small number of times. The gene calls are TRBV5-5 and TRBJ2-7; possibly TRBD1 for D (5 bases). Germline V CDR1 and CDR2: SGHKS, YYEKEE (reference sequence). V lost 4 bases to trimming and J lost 0 bases, with 14 bases between them. The CDR3 consists of 15 residues. CDR3 coding DNA: TGTGCCAGCAGCAAGGACATTTTTGGCTCCTACGAGCAGTACTTC. Translating it yields CASSKDIFGSYEQYF.

The chain employs TRBV20-1 and TRBJ2-1, with D unclear. CDR3 length: 11 residues. Germline V gene lookup returns CDR1 DFQATT and CDR2 SNEGSKA (reference sequence). The CDR3 spells CSCWLINEQFF. CDR3 DNA: TGCTCGTGTTGGCTGATCAATGAGCAGTTCTTC.

Remarks on this clonotype: Lacking the conserved final phenylalanine or tryptophan, this CDR3 likely reflects a read error. The J gene is TRBJ2-5, the V gene TRBV14, with D unclear. The CDR3 is made up of 13 amino acids. Trimming pared 3 bases from V and 0 bases from J, leaving 5 bases between. Looked up from germline, CDR1 is SGHDN and CDR2 is FVKESK. CDR3 bases: TGTGCCAGCAGCCAGACCAACCAAGAGACCCAGTACCTC. Amino acids: CASSQTNQETQYL.

The V call is TRBV7-9, the J call TRBJ2-1, with D possibly matching TRBD2 (6 bases). This CDR3 spans 15 amino acids. V lost 5 bases to trimming and J lost 8 bases, with 19 bases between them. The germline gives CDR1 SEHNR, CDR2 FQNEAQ (reference sequence). The CDR3 nucleotides read TGTGCCAGCAGCCCCCAAGGGACTCCTTCAGATGAGCAGTTCTTC. Residues: CASSPQGTPSDEQFF.

This clonotype was seen more than once but under ten times. The chain is built from TRBV29-1 and TRBJ2-7; 12 bases are a match to TRBD2. CDR1 is SQVTM and CDR2 is ANQGSEA in the germline V gene. V dropped 4 bases and J dropped 5; count of bases not matched to a gene: 3. This CDR3 spans 13 amino acids. CDR3 in DNA: TGCAGCGTTGGCCGGACTAGCGGGAACGAGCAGTACTTC. It is translated as CSVGRTSGNEQYF.

The chain carries TRBV7-2 and TRBJ1-5; unclear D gene. The V end was cut by 5 bases, the J end by 4 bases, with 12 bases between. CDR3 length: 14 residues. CDR1 SGHTA and CDR2 FQGNSA come from the germline V gene. In nucleotides, the CDR3 is TGTGCCAGCAGCCAAGCGCACTTTAATCAGCCCCAGCATTTT. It yields the protein CASSQAHFNQPQHF. Full variable domain (rest looked up from reference TRBV7-2 and TRBJ1-5): GAGVSQSPSNKVTEKGKDVELRCDPISGHTALYWYRQSLGQGLEFLIYFQGNSAPDKSGLPSDRFSAERTGGSVSTLTIQRTQQEDSAVYLCASSQAHFNQPQHFGDGTRLSIL.

J is TRBJ2-3 and V is TRBV20-1; TRBD2 matches 8 bases. J was trimmed by 4 bases and V by 3 bases; bases with no gene match: 9. CDR1 is DFQATT and CDR2 is SNEGSKA in the germline V gene (reference sequence). This CDR3 has 15 amino acids. CDR3 in DNA: TGCAGTGCTAGTGGGGCTAGCGGGTTGGCAGATACGCAGTATTTT. It yields the protein CSASGASGLADTQYF.

This clonotype was counted a few times. The rearrangement links TRBV20-1 to TRBJ1-2, with no clear D. Germline V gene sequence: CDR1 DFQATT, CDR2 SNEGSKA (reference sequence). V gave up 5 bases and J gave up 4 bases, with 14 bases separating them. CDR3 size: 13 residues. CDR3 sequence: CSAPLTLLYGYTF. The CDR3 DNA is TGCAGTGCTCCACTTACCCTGCTCTATGGCTACACCTTC.

This clonotype showed up just a few times. The rearrangement uses TRBV6-5 and TRBJ2-2; TRBD2 matches 9 bases. Germline-derived CDR1 and CDR2 are MNHEY and SVGAGI. The trim removed 6 bases at V and 4 bases at J, leaving 12 bases unmatched. The CDR3 is made up of 17 amino acids. CDR3 loop: CASRPPTGTSPTGELFF. Here the CDR3 DNA reads TGTGCCAGCAGACCTCCTACAGGGACTAGCCCCACCGGGGAGCTGTTTTTT.

The rearrangement uses TRBV3-1 and TRBJ1-1, with D possibly matching TRBD1 (6 bases). Trimming took 0 bases from V and 11 from J, leaving 13 bases between them. CDR3 size: 13 residues. Germline assignment: CDR1 LGHDT and CDR2 YNNKEL (reference sequence). CDR3 DNA: TGTGCCAGCAGCCAAGACTCCAGGGGCCCGGCTTTCTTT. Its translation: CASSQDSRGPAFF.